This record looks at one T cell receptor (beta chain) sequence and its context. Trimming took 9 bases from V and 11 from J, leaving 26 bases between them. The CDR3 consists of 15 residues. The germline V gene has CDR1 MNHNS and CDR2 SASEGT. These data originate in a study of cytomegalovirus exposure and HLA in healthy donors. 60 Vbeta and 13 Jbeta primers were used in PCR. Here immunoSEQ multiplex PCR was the method, and the copy in TCRdb shows in-frame clones only, minus some. The sample table includes 130,000 or so clones. Sequencing input: PBMCs. The rearrangement uses TRBV6-1 and TRBJ1-5, with D perhaps TRBD1 (5 bases). This sequence originates from a woman younger than 30 in good health and CMV-seronegative. The CDR3 DNA reads TGTGCCAGTGTGCGGCTGCGGGGCCCGGTTGAGGCCCAGCATTTT. It codes for CASVRLRGPVEAQHF.